This TCR beta chain originates from a study of cytomegalovirus exposure and HLA in healthy donors. Study-level points and caveats: Earlier analysis found most TCR beta V segments productive about 87% or about 30% of the time.

In the case of this clone: The antigen is not known.

The CDR3 contains 14 residues. CDR1 is LNHDA, CDR2 SQIVND, per germline (reference sequence). Trimming cost V 7 bases and J 10 bases; bases outside gene matches: 11. Use of 60 Vbeta and 13 Jbeta primers characterized the PCR. Sequencing used immunoSEQ multiplex PCR; TCRdb keeps in-frame clones, though not all of them. The sample lists 150,000 to 250,000 clones, roughly four fifths occurring once. The sequence derives from a man aged 25 to 45 in good health and CMV-seronegative. This chain connects TRBV19 to TRBJ2-1, with 9 positions matching TRBD2. Source material: PBMCs. The CDR3 DNA reads TGTGCCAGTACTCTTAGCGGGAGCGTCGTCGAGCAGTTCTTC. Translation: CASTLSGSVVEQFF.